This TCR beta chain was recovered during a study of OX40 agonist ivuxolimab in advanced cancers. For the study at large: Patients assigned to dose escalation were diagnosed with hepatocellular carcinoma, melanoma, renal cell or head and neck cancer.

The CDR3 consists of 16 residues. Trimming stripped 6 bases from V and 5 bases from J, with 19 bases between. Germline loops: CDR1 MNHEY, CDR2 SMNVEV (reference sequence). Sequencing was performed with immunoSEQ multiplex PCR; in TCRdb, only in-frame clones are kept and a portion is missing. This table has tens of thousands of clones, approximately 85% appearing once. The starting material was CD4+ or CD8+ T cells sorted from blood, obtained in a trial of the OX40 agonist ivuxolimab. The receptor comes from an adult with an advanced solid tumor such as melanoma, head and neck, liver or kidney cancer. This sequence joins TRBV27 and TRBJ1-4, with D perhaps matching TRBD1 (6 bases). CDR3 nucleotide sequence: TGTGCCAGCAGCCGGGGGGGGCGAGGGACCAATGAAAAACTGTTTTTT. Translation: CASSRGGRGTNEKLFF.